The 24 T cell receptor delta chains presented below share a single source sample, sequenced in a study of Vδ1+ human thymocytes. The template was reverse-transcribed extracted RNA. Pooled V-gene forward primers with one constant-region reverse primer generated the CDR3 amplicons by multiplex PCR. TCRdb called clones from the multiplex PCR reads again using CATT. Of more than 45,000 delta-chain clones listed, less than 15% are singletons. Study-wide points: Highly polyclonal TRG and TRD repertoires with Gaussian CDR3 length distributions appeared in thymus.

What these receptors recognize is not known. The sequencing input was Vdelta1+ gamma-delta thymocytes from the thymus. The subset here: FACS-sorted CD3+ TCRalphabeta- TCRVdelta1+ TCRVdelta2- thymocytes. The receptors were gathered from a girl under three years old who had congenital heart surgery.

This clone was observed a handful of times. The chain employs TRDV1 and TRDJ1, with D perhaps TRDD3 (5 bases). In germline, CDR1 is TSWWSYY, CDR2 QGS. The CDR3 covers 16 residues. V was shortened by 2 bases and J by 0 bases, with 13 bases between the two germline ends. The CDR3 DNA follows: TGTGCTCTTGGGGAATGGGCTGGGCTGTACACCGATAAACTCATCTTT. This encodes CALGEWAGLYTDKLIF.

This clone has more than one count but fewer than ten. The chain uses TRDV1 and TRDJ1, with 13 bases identical to TRDD3. The CDR3 loop spans 24 amino acids. J lost 7 bases, V lost 2 bases, and 31 bases had no gene match. CDR1 is TSWWSYY and CDR2 is QGS in the germline V gene. The CDR3 DNA sequence: TGTGCTCTTGGGGAAGTTGGTCCCTTGAGTCGGACTGGGGGATACGCGAGGTTGTGGGGTAAACTCATCTTT. Its translation: CALGEVGPLSRTGGYARLWGKLIF.

The rearrangement links TRDV1 to TRDJ1; 9 bases align to TRDD3. Germline assignment: CDR1 TSWWSYY and CDR2 QGS. V lost 4 bases and J lost 0; bases outside the gene matches: 12. CDR3 length equals 18 residues. CDR3 nucleotides: TGTGCTCTTGGGGTCTCACTGGGGGACATTGGGTACACCGATAAACTCATCTTT. Residues: CALGVSLGDIGYTDKLIF.

This clone has more than one count but fewer than ten. This chain uses TRDV1 with TRDJ1, with D possibly being TRDD2 or TRDD3 (9 bases each). The CDR3 sequence is 21 residues long. V lost 0 bases to trimming and J lost 3 bases, with 29 bases between them. Germline V gene lookup returns CDR1 TSWWSYY and CDR2 QGS. CDR3 sequence: CALGELLGLPTDWGTPDKLIF. CDR3 nucleotide sequence: TGTGCTCTTGGGGAACTATTAGGCCTTCCTACGGACTGGGGGACCCCCGATAAACTCATCTTT.

The chain has TRDV1 and TRDJ1, with 11 bases fitting TRDD3. CDR3 length: 20 residues. Per the germline V gene, CDR1 is TSWWSYY and CDR2 is QGS. V dropped 2 bases and J dropped 1; count of bases not matched to a gene: 15. This chain's CDR3 is CALGETVVLDGGYVTDKLIF. CDR3 sequence (DNA): TGTGCTCTTGGGGAAACAGTAGTTCTGGATGGGGGATACGTCACCGATAAACTCATCTTT.

A few counts support this clone. This sample includes further DNA sequences coding for the same CDR3. This sequence joins TRDV2 and TRDJ1; 7 positions agree with TRDD3. The CDR3 has 17 amino acids. Germline lookup yields CDR1 GEAIGNYY and CDR2 EKD. The junction had 10 bases not matched to a gene; V was cut back by 0 bases and J by 1 base. CDR3 protein: CACDTGDWGISTDKLIF. As DNA, the CDR3 is TGTGCCTGTGACACCGGGGACTGGGGAATAAGCACCGATAAACTCATCTTT.

This clone was observed a handful of times. V gene TRDV1 combines with J gene TRDJ1; 9 bases match TRDD3. After removal of 5 bases from V and 0 bases from J, the junction contained 22 bases not matched to a gene. CDR1 TSWWSYY and CDR2 QGS come from the germline V gene. This CDR3 spans 21 amino acids. The CDR3 protein is CALGNPKNPYWGKGDTDKLIF. CDR3 sequence (DNA): TGTGCTCTTGGGAACCCCAAGAACCCGTACTGGGGGAAAGGGGACACCGATAAACTCATCTTT.

This clone was counted only a few times. The rearrangement joins TRDV1 to TRDJ1; 7 bases match TRDD3. Per the germline V gene, CDR1 is TSWWSYY and CDR2 is QGS. The CDR3 length is 17 residues. V was clipped by 7 bases and J by 8 bases; unmatched bases: 22. The CDR3 region has the DNA TGTGCTCTTGCCCCAGACAGGCTGGGGGTTACTAGCATCAAACTCATCTTT. This gives the protein CALAPDRLGVTSIKLIF.

This clone is a singleton in its sample. The chain combines TRDV1 with TRDJ1; 8 positions match TRDD3. The CDR3 sequence is 26 residues long. Trimming at V came to 4 bases and at J to 0 bases, leaving 37 bases not matched to a gene. Germline V lookup: CDR1 TSWWSYY, CDR2 QGS. As DNA, the CDR3 is TGTGCTCTTGGGGCAGCCTGGGTGGGCCATCCCTATACTGGGGGCCCCCTTGGCTTGTACACCGATAAACTCATCTTT. Protein sequence: CALGAAWVGHPYTGGPLGLYTDKLIF.

This clone was observed a few times. This sequence joins TRDV1 and TRDJ1; D ambiguous. This CDR3 region has 18 residues. With 0 bases removed from V and 0 bases from J, the gap between germline ends came to 17 bases. Germline V gene data show CDR1 as TSWWSYY and CDR2 as QGS. The CDR3 reads CALGELVPPPDYTDKLIF. CDR3 in DNA: TGTGCTCTTGGGGAACTAGTGCCCCCCCCGGATTACACCGATAAACTCATCTTT.

The chain is built from TRDV2 and TRDJ1; 10 bases align to TRDD3. This CDR3 has 20 residues. The germline gives CDR1 GEAIGNYY, CDR2 EKD. V lost 5 bases to trimming and J lost 0 bases; unmatched junction nucleotides: 20. The CDR3 nucleotides read TGTGCCTGTGTCCCCTGTACTGGGGGATGTCCCTCGGCGTACACCGATAAACTCATCTTT. Amino acid sequence: CACVPCTGGCPSAYTDKLIF.

This clone was observed a handful of times. V gene TRDV1 combines with J gene TRDJ1, with a tentative D call TRDD3 (6 bases). Deletions cut 0 bases from V and 0 bases from J, with 23 bases between. Germline V lookup: CDR1 TSWWSYY, CDR2 QGS. The CDR3 is 20 residues long. CDR3 DNA sequence: TGTGCTCTTGGGGAACTAGGACTCCGCAAGAGGGGGAGCAACACCGATAAACTCATCTTT. Protein product: CALGELGLRKRGSNTDKLIF.

This clone is labeled as medium-sized (0.01 to 0.1%). The J gene is TRDJ1, the V gene TRDV2, with no clear D. Germline V gene data show CDR1 as GEAIGNYY and CDR2 as EKD. This CDR3 is 9 amino acids long. V dropped 4 bases and J dropped 9 bases, with 5 bases sitting between them. The CDR3 DNA reads TGTGCCTGTGAAGGGCAACTCATCTTT. Its translation is CACEGQLIF.

This clone has only a few counts. V usage is TRDV1 and J usage is TRDJ1, with D hard to call. This CDR3 region has 22 residues. From germline, CDR1 is TSWWSYY and CDR2 QGS. V shed 1 base and J shed 0 bases, with 30 bases lying between them. The CDR3 sequence is CALGERILRYRGREAYTDKLIF. The CDR3 bases are TGTGCTCTTGGGGAACGAATCCTGAGGTACCGCGGACGAGAAGCCTACACCGATAAACTCATCTTT.

The chain couples TRDV1 to TRDJ1; 7 bases agree with TRDD3. The CDR3 sequence is 23 residues long. With 0 bases clipped from V and 0 bases from J, the junction kept 25 bases outside the gene matches. CDR1 is TSWWSYY, CDR2 QGS, per germline. The CDR3 loop reads CALGELIPLRSRLGAQYTDKLIF. In nucleotides, the CDR3 is TGTGCTCTTGGGGAACTAATCCCCCTACGTTCTAGGCTGGGGGCCCAGTACACCGATAAACTCATCTTT.

The J gene is TRDJ1, the V gene TRDV1, with 8 nucleotides matching TRDD3. The CDR3 covers 18 residues. V dropped 0 bases and J dropped 0; count of bases not matched to a gene: 9. In germline, CDR1 is TSWWSYY, CDR2 QGS. Here the CDR3 reads CALGELLLVLGDTDKLIF. DNA for the CDR3: TGTGCTCTTGGGGAACTTCTCCTCGTACTGGGGGACACCGATAAACTCATCTTT.

The rearrangement links TRDV1 to TRDJ1, with 11 bases lining up with TRDD3. V trimming: 4 bases; J trimming: 0 bases; junction bases outside the gene matches: 34. The CDR3 spans 26 residues. Germline lookup yields CDR1 TSWWSYY and CDR2 QGS. The CDR3 spells CALGVTPTLPKSPGGYHSGYTDKLIF. The CDR3 nucleotides read TGTGCTCTTGGGGTTACACCCACCCTTCCTAAGAGTCCTGGGGGATACCATTCTGGGTACACCGATAAACTCATCTTT.

A few counts support this clone. The rearrangement uses TRDV1 and TRDJ1, with D uncertain. V lost 0 bases and J lost 1, with 9 bases in between. The CDR3 length is 15 residues. Germline V gives CDR1 TSWWSYY, CDR2 QGS. DNA for the CDR3: TGTGCTCTTGGGGAACTATTACGCGGCACCGATAAACTCATCTTT. It codes for CALGELLRGTDKLIF.

The J gene is TRDJ1, the V gene TRDV1; TRDD3 aligns across 10 bases. V lost 0 bases and J lost 7; bases outside the gene matches: 23. Germline CDR1 reads TSWWSYY; CDR2 reads QGS. This CDR3 has 21 amino acids. The CDR3 sequence is CALGELGPTSGGYSLFGKLIF. The DNA for the CDR3 is TGTGCTCTTGGGGAACTAGGGCCTACCTCTGGGGGATATAGTCTCTTCGGTAAACTCATCTTT.

The sample holds a few counts of this clone. The chain uses TRDV1 and TRDJ1, with 12 bases lining up with TRDD3. With V trimmed by 9 bases and J by 0 bases, 23 bases remained unmatched. The germline V gene has CDR1 TSWWSYY and CDR2 QGS. This CDR3 spans 21 amino acids. The CDR3 bases are TGTGCTCTGACGGCTCCAAAACTGGGGGATACCCAAGGCTCGTACACCGATAAACTCATCTTT. This translates into CALTAPKLGDTQGSYTDKLIF.

In this sample, this clone turned up a few times. V gene TRDV1 combines with J gene TRDJ1; D assignment may be TRDD2 or TRDD3 (5 bases each). The ends were cut back, 5 bases at V and 0 bases at J, with 13 bases in the middle. Germline CDR1 reads TSWWSYY; CDR2 reads QGS. The CDR3 has 15 amino acids. The CDR3 DNA reads TGTGCTCTTGGGCATTCCTGGGAGTACACCGATAAACTCATCTTT. Amino acids: CALGHSWEYTDKLIF.

The rearrangement uses TRDV1 and TRDJ1; 8 bases are shared with TRDD3. The CDR3 has 19 residues. The J segment lost 4 bases and the V segment lost 2 bases, leaving 18 bases of the junction unmatched. Germline CDR1 reads TSWWSYY; CDR2 reads QGS. Written as DNA, the CDR3 is TGTGCTCTTGGGGAAAGGGAAACGAAGAAGGGGGATAGGGACGATAAACTCATCTTT. Translation: CALGERETKKGDRDDKLIF.

As regards this clone: Sequence at one end of the junction differs from germline and may be a read error. The chain carries TRDV1 and TRDJ1; weak D call: TRDD3 (6 bases). The germline gives CDR1 TSWWSYY, CDR2 QGS. There are 19 residues in the CDR3. The chain's CDR3 is CAVGDPYVRGSQYTDKLIF. Here the CDR3 DNA reads TGTGCTGTTGGGGACCCTTACGTCCGGGGATCACAGTACACCGATAAACTCATCTTT.

This clone was seen a handful of times. The chain has TRDV1 and TRDJ1, with 9 bases lining up with TRDD3. Looked up from germline, CDR1 is TSWWSYY and CDR2 is QGS. The CDR3 has 17 amino acids. J gave up 2 bases and V 4 bases, and 11 bases lay outside the gene matches. The CDR3 here is CALGGTTALGDTDKLIF. CDR3 in DNA: TGTGCTCTTGGGGGGACGACTGCTCTGGGGGATACCGATAAACTCATCTTT.